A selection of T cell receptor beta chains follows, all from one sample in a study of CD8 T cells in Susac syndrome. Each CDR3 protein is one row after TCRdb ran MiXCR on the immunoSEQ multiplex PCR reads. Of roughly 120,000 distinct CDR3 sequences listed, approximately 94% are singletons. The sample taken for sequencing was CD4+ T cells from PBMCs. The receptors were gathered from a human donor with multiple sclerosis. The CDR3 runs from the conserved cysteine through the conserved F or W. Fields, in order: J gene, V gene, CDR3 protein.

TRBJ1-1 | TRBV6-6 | CASSYSAFEAFF
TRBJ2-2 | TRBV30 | CALSPPSGFITGELFF
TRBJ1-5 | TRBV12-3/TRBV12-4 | CASSLDRGGNQPQHF
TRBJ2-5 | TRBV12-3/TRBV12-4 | CASRRGQLQETQYF
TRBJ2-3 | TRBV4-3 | CASSPTSGGAGGTDTQYF
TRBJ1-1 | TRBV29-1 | CSVSNSPLNTEAFF
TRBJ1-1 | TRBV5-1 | CASSPGPTNTEAFF
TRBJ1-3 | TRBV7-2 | CASSLEEGRNTIYF
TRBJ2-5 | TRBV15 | CATSVQGVGRSQETQYF
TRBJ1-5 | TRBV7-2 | CASSQSGGNQPQHF
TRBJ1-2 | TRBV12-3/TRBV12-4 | CASTGDLGYGYTF
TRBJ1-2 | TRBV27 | CASSVYPGYGYTF
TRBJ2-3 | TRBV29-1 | CSVAAGGEDTQYF
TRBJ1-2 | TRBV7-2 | CASSLQGGRGDGYTF
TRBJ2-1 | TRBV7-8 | CASSLALAGENEQFF
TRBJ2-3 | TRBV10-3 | CAISELAGGRDTQYF
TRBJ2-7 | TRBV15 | CATSRIPSGTGREQYF
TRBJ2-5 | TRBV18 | CASSPPAVGSRMETQYF
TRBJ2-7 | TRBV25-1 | CASSDLPRQGTYEQYF
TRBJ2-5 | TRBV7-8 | CASSLVFGTPQETQYF